The sequence of this T cell receptor beta chain was determined in a study of T cell responses to AZD1222 COVID-19 vaccine. Study observations and caveats: The study sampled repertoires only after the peak T cell response. Just six AZD1222 recipients were seropositive at baseline.

About this clone itself: Its antigen is still unknown.

CDR1 is SGDLS and CDR2 is YYNGEE in the germline V gene. The CDR3 length is 15 residues. Losses at the gene ends were 4 bases for V and 6 bases for J; bases not matched to a gene: 6. Sequenced by immunoSEQ multiplex PCR; TCRdb stores in-frame clones only, minus some. The table lists around 150,000 clones, approximately 92% of them singletons. This TCR derives from an adult who received the AZD1222 COVID-19 vaccine. The sequencing used peripheral blood, collected 28 days after the second AZD1222 dose. The gene calls are TRBV9 and TRBJ2-1; TRBD2 matches 11 bases. CDR3 coding DNA: TGTGCCAGCAGCCCTACTAGCGGGAGCCCCAATGAGCAGTTCTTC. This translates into CASSPTSGSPNEQFF.